These T cell receptor beta chains were read from a single sample in a study of shared clonotypes between healthy human individuals. The data were produced by immunoSEQ multiplex PCR, yet TCRdb's version contains in-frame clones alone and is incomplete. The sample lists around 200,000 clones, 85% to 95% occurring once. The sequencing sample was made of naive CD4+ T cells sorted from blood. The receptors derive from a woman aged 25 to 45 in good health. Both conserved end residues are part of each CDR3. D genes are given only for firm matches. Only part of the rows carry a size: once, few, many, or a class if the clone is expanded.

CDR3 length,J gene,V gene,D gene,clone size,CDR3 protein,CDR3 DNA
14,TRBJ1-1,TRBV5-1,-,-,CASSWGTGGTEAFF,TGCGCCAGCAGCTGGGGGACGGGCGGGACTGAAGCTTTCTTT
20,TRBJ2-7,TRBV6-1,-,-,CASSEAWGTAWDSRSYEQYF,TGTGCCAGCAGTGAAGCGTGGGGGACGGCTTGGGACTCGCGCTCCTACGAGCAGTACTTC
11,TRBJ2-7,TRBV18,-,once,CASSGEYEQYF,TGTGCCAGCTCGGGGGAGTACGAGCAGTACTTC
22,TRBJ1-3,TRBV13,-,-,CASSRRSALEKDRRVSGNTIYF,TGTGCCAGCAGCCGACGGTCGGCCTTAGAGAAGGACAGACGTGTTTCTGGAAACACCATATATTTT
12,TRBJ2-1,TRBV28,-,-,CASSPTYNEQFF,TGTGCCAGCAGTCCCACGTACAATGAGCAGTTCTTC
13,TRBJ1-6,TRBV30,-,-,CAWSVRANSPLHF,TGTGCCTGGAGTGTCCGGGCTAATTCACCCCTCCACTTT
16,TRBJ2-3,TRBV19,-,-,CASTLSIKASTDTQYF,TGTGCCAGTACCCTCAGTATAAAGGCTAGCACAGATACGCAGTATTTT
12,TRBJ2-4,TRBV7-6,-,few,CASSNSPGHEYF,TGTGCCAGCAGCAACTCACCGGGACATGAGTACTTC
15,TRBJ2-7,TRBV14,-,-,CASSQSYDRTYEQYF,TGTGCCAGCAGCCAATCCTACGACAGGACCTACGAGCAGTACTTC
14,TRBJ1-5,TRBV18,-,-,CASSPGETGKPQHF,TGTGCCAGCTCCCCGGGCGAAACAGGGAAGCCCCAGCATTTT
15,TRBJ2-7,TRBV28,TRBD1,-,CATSLGGTGLYEQYF,TGTGCCACCTCCCTAGGCGGGACAGGTCTCTACGAGCAGTACTTC
11,TRBJ2-1,TRBV7-9,-,-,CASSSGLKGFF,TGTGCCAGCAGCTCTGGACTTAAAGGGTTCTTC
13,TRBJ2-1,TRBV29-1,-,-,CSVGESSYNEQFF,TGCAGCGTTGGCGAAAGCTCCTACAATGAGCAGTTCTTC
14,TRBJ1-2,TRBV28,-,-,CASSLGQGRSGYTF,TGTGCCAGCAGTTTAGGGCAGGGGAGAAGTGGCTACACCTTC
13,TRBJ1-1,TRBV19,-,-,CASSMGPWTEAFF,TGTGCCAGTAGTATGGGTCCGTGGACTGAAGCTTTCTTT
13,TRBJ2-7,TRBV28,-,-,CASSFHSSYEQYF,TGTGCCAGCAGTTTTCACAGCTCCTACGAGCAGTACTTC
15,TRBJ2-1,TRBV9,TRBD2,-,CASSDGTSGHNEQFF,TGTGCCAGCAGCGACGGGACTAGCGGACACAATGAGCAGTTCTTC
14,TRBJ1-4,TRBV21-1,-,once,CASSNQGRNEKLFF,TGTGCCAGCAGCAATCAAGGGCGGAATGAAAAACTGTTTTTT
13,TRBJ1-2,TRBV28,-,once,CASSFNTLYGYTF,TGTGCCAGCAGTTTTAACACTCTCTATGGCTACACCTTC
16,TRBJ2-2,TRBV4-1,-,-,CASSQESATRVGELFF,TGCGCCAGCAGCCAAGAAAGCGCCACCCGCGTGGGGGAGCTGTTTTTT
14,TRBJ1-5,TRBV28,-,-,CASSLLWVYQPQHF,TGTGCCAGCAGTTTGTTGTGGGTTTATCAGCCCCAGCATTTT
14,TRBJ2-7,TRBV15,-,once,CATSRDSVTYEQYF,TGTGCCACCAGCAGAGATTCCGTCACCTACGAGCAGTACTTC
14,TRBJ1-4,TRBV2,TRBD1,-,CASRVQGVGEKLFF,TGTGCCAGCCGGGTACAGGGGGTCGGTGAAAAACTGTTTTTT
14,TRBJ1-1,TRBV27,TRBD1,-,CASRVTGWETEAFF,TGTGCCAGCAGGGTGACAGGGTGGGAGACTGAAGCTTTCTTT
13,TRBJ2-7,TRBV2,-,-,CASRAEVGYEQYF,TGTGCCAGCAGGGCCGAGGTAGGCTACGAGCAGTACTTC
15,TRBJ1-2,TRBV28,-,-,CASSLLNTQGHGYTF,TGTGCCAGCAGTTTACTAAATACTCAGGGCCATGGCTACACCTTC
15,TRBJ2-5,TRBV7-8,TRBD1,-,CASSLIRQGLGEQYF,TGTGCCAGCAGCCTCATTCGACAGGGTCTCGGAGAGCAGTACTTC
13,TRBJ1-1,TRBV28,-,-,CASSTTVNTEAFF,TGTGCCAGCAGTACCACAGTGAACACTGAAGCTTTCTTT
16,TRBJ2-3,TRBV25-1,-,-,CASSELTSEDTDTQYF,TGTGCCAGCAGTGAATTAACTTCGGAAGACACAGATACGCAGTATTTT
17,TRBJ2-2,TRBV7-9,-,-,CASSRGDSGTPSGELFF,TGTGCCAGCAGCCGAGGGGACTCAGGGACTCCATCGGGGGAGCTGTTTTTT
13,TRBJ2-1,TRBV5-1,TRBD2,-,CASSLAGGNEQFF,TGCGCCAGCAGCTTGGCGGGGGGCAATGAGCAGTTCTTC
16,TRBJ2-7,TRBV15,TRBD2,-,CATSRDNAAGLYEQYF,TGTGCCACCAGCAGAGATAACGCAGCGGGATTATACGAGCAGTACTTC
12,TRBJ2-2,TRBV10-2,-,-,CASTENTGELFF,TGCGCCAGCACGGAGAACACCGGGGAGCTGTTTTTT
20,TRBJ2-7,TRBV7-3,TRBD1,-,CASSSRNRTGTGKNSYEQYF,TGTGCCAGCAGCTCCCGAAACCGAACCGGGACAGGTAAGAACTCCTACGAGCAGTACTTC
16,TRBJ2-3,TRBV5-1,TRBD2,once,CASSPVSGSWTDTQYF,TGCGCCAGCAGCCCAGTCAGCGGGAGCTGGACAGATACGCAGTATTTT
15,TRBJ2-3,TRBV29-1,-,-,CSSSSSGGHTDTQYF,TGCAGCTCATCCAGCAGTGGGGGACACACAGATACGCAGTATTTT
16,TRBJ2-7,TRBV19,-,-,CASRPEGSPSLYEQYF,TGTGCCAGTAGGCCTGAAGGGAGCCCGAGTTTATACGAGCAGTACTTC
15,TRBJ2-2,TRBV5-6,TRBD2,-,CASSKGLADTGELFF,TGTGCCAGCAGCAAGGGACTAGCGGACACCGGGGAGCTGTTTTTT
14,TRBJ1-5,TRBV19,-,few,CASSIGASYQPQHF,TGTGCCAGTAGTATAGGTGCGAGTTATCAGCCCCAGCATTTT
15,TRBJ2-5,TRBV5-1,-,-,CASSPVRIGQETQYF,TGCGCCAGCAGCCCAGTCCGTATAGGGCAAGAGACCCAGTACTTC
15,TRBJ1-5,TRBV27,-,-,CASRQTGPHNQPQHF,TGTGCCAGCAGGCAGACAGGCCCACACAATCAGCCCCAGCATTTT
14,TRBJ2-7,TRBV28,-,-,CASSLPVGGYEQYF,TGTGCCAGCAGTTTACCCGTCGGGGGATACGAGCAGTACTTC
11,TRBJ2-5,TRBV5-3,-,-,CARSHGETQYF,TGTGCCAGAAGCCACGGGGAGACCCAGTACTTC